The rows below give T cell receptor beta chains drawn from one sample of a study of blood T cell repertoires in COVID-19. The method was immunoSEQ multiplex PCR; TCRdb's version includes in-frame clones alone and lacks a portion of them. The sample records about 200,000 clones, about 80% being singletons. What was sequenced was PBMCs or T cells enriched from blood (not recorded which). Receptors originate from a woman between 50 and 59 years old who had been exposed to COVID-19. The CDR3 runs from the conserved cysteine through the conserved F or W. The order of the fields is clone size, J gene, V gene, D gene, CDR3 DNA, CDR3 protein. D genes are given only for firm matches. Size tells how often a clone was seen (once, few, many) or the class of an expanded clone, and some rows leave it out.

- TRBJ2-7 TRBV9 - TGTGCCAGCAGCGTAGGAGGGGGTAGCCCCTACGAGCAGTACTTC CASSVGGGSPYEQYF
- TRBJ1-3 TRBV12-3/TRBV12-4 - TGTGCCAGCAGTTTCTCAGCTGGAAACACCATATATTTT CASSFSAGNTIYF
few TRBJ2-5 TRBV2 TRBD1 TGTGCCAGCAGAAGAGACAGGGGGGGAATGGAGACCCAGTACTTC CASRRDRGGMETQYF
- TRBJ2-7 TRBV5-1 - TGCGCCAGCACCCGGGGAGACCAAGGCGAGCAGTACTTC CASTRGDQGEQYF
- TRBJ2-5 TRBV15 - TGTGCCACCAGCAGATGGGGGGAATCCCAAGAGACCCAGTACTTC CATSRWGESQETQYF
- TRBJ1-6 TRBV6-2/TRBV6-3 - TGTGCCAGCAGTTTCCCGGGACATACAAATTCACCCCTCCACTTT CASSFPGHTNSPLHF
- TRBJ1-1 TRBV5-6 - TGTGCCAGCAGCTTCCCCGTGAACACTGAAGCTTTCTTT CASSFPVNTEAFF
- TRBJ2-1 TRBV29-1 TRBD1 TGCAGCGTTGGGTCAGGGGGCAAGGAGCAGTTCTTC CSVGSGGKEQFF
- TRBJ2-3 TRBV10-1 TRBD2 TGCGCCAGCAGTTCCGGGACTAGCGTATCCCATACGCAGTATTTT CASSSGTSVSHTQYF
- TRBJ1-1 TRBV5-5 - TGTGCCAGCAGCTGGGGCGGGGGGATGAACACTGAAGCTTTCTTT CASSWGGGMNTEAFF
- TRBJ1-1 TRBV30 - TGTGCCTGGGCCCGAGACAGGAACACTGAAGCTTTCTTT CAWARDRNTEAFF
once TRBJ1-3 TRBV4-2 TRBD1 TGTGCCAGCAGCCAAGATCTACAGGGGCGTGGAAACACCATATATTTT CASSQDLQGRGNTIYF
- TRBJ2-3 TRBV5-1 TRBD2 TGCGCCAGCAGCTTGAACTCGCGGACTAGCGGAGTGACAGATACGCAGTATTTT CASSLNSRTSGVTDTQYF
- TRBJ1-2 TRBV6-5 - TGTGCCAGCAGTTACTCGGGGACTGCATATGGCTACACCTTC CASSYSGTAYGYTF
- TRBJ1-2 TRBV6-5 TRBD1 TGTGCCAGCAGCCGACTCCGGGACAGGGGCTATGGCTACACCTTC CASSRLRDRGYGYTF
- TRBJ2-3 TRBV5-1 - TGCGCCAGCAGTGGAGGGAAAGATACGCAGTATTTT CASSGGKDTQYF
- TRBJ2-7 TRBV30 - TGTGCCTGGAGTCCGGGGATAGGGGACTTCGAGCAGTACTTC CAWSPGIGDFEQYF
- TRBJ2-1 TRBV24-1 TRBD1 TGTGCCACCAGTGAAATGACAGGGGAGTCCTACAATGAGCAGTTCTTC CATSEMTGESYNEQFF
- TRBJ1-2 TRBV7-9 - TGTGCCAGCAGCGCGCCGAATAAGAACTATGGCTACACCTTC CASSAPNKNYGYTF
- TRBJ1-1 TRBV2 TRBD1 TGTGCCAGCAAAGGAACCGGGACAGGGAACACTGAAGCTTTCTTT CASKGTGTGNTEAFF
- TRBJ2-1 TRBV7-8 TRBD2 TGTGCCAGCAGCTCGGGACTAGCGGGAACCTACAATGAGCAGTTCTTC CASSSGLAGTYNEQFF
- TRBJ1-1 TRBV28 TRBD1 TGTGCCAGCAGTCCAGGGGGCCCGAACACTGAAGCTTTCTTT CASSPGGPNTEAFF
- TRBJ2-5 TRBV3-1/TRBV3-2 TRBD2 TGTGCCAGCAGCCAGGACGCACGCCGGGCGGGGGGTCAAGAGACCCAGTACTTC CASSQDARRAGGQETQYF
- TRBJ1-1 TRBV6-5 TRBD1 TGTGCCAGCAGTTCCCCTGGGACAGGGGCTGAAGCTTTCTTT CASSSPGTGAEAFF
- TRBJ1-6 TRBV2 - TGTGCCAGCAGGGAGACAGGCTCTGCGAGCTCACCCCTCCACTTT CASRETGSASSPLHF
- TRBJ1-1 TRBV25-1 TRBD1 TGTGCCAGCGTTTCCGGGACAGTTACTGAAGCTTTCTTT CASVSGTVTEAFF
- TRBJ2-7 TRBV7-9 TRBD2 TGTGCCAGCAGCTTCCGAGGGACTAGCGGGGTCCTTGGGGCCTACGAGCAGTACTTC CASSFRGTSGVLGAYEQYF
- TRBJ1-1 TRBV5-5 TRBD1 TGTGCCAGCAGCTTGGGGACAGGGTACACTGAAGCTTTCTTT CASSLGTGYTEAFF
- TRBJ1-1 TRBV18 - TGTGCCAGCTCACCAGGGGGCGAGGGTTTGAACACTGAAGCTTTCTTT CASSPGGEGLNTEAFF
- TRBJ1-1 TRBV6-5 - TGTGCCAGCAGTCATGGAGTGAACACTGAAGCTTTCTTT CASSHGVNTEAFF
- TRBJ2-3 TRBV11-3 - TGTGCCAGCAGCTTAGGAACGGGGACATCAGATACGCAGTATTTT CASSLGTGTSDTQYF
- TRBJ1-5 TRBV19 TRBD1 TGTGCCATCTCCCGGGACAGGGGAAGGCAGCCCCAGCATTTT CAISRDRGRQPQHF
- TRBJ1-4 TRBV6-5 - TGTGCCAGCAGTTCGACAGGCTTTGAAAAACTGTTTTTT CASSSTGFEKLFF
- TRBJ1-2 TRBV9 - TGTGCCAGCAGCGCAACAGGGAGGGGTGGCTACACCTTC CASSATGRGGYTF
- TRBJ1-1 TRBV7-3 - TGTGCCAGCAGCCCCGGGGGGGCTGGGGGGGGTCGAGGGACTGAAGCTTTCTTT CASSPGGAGGGRGTEAFF